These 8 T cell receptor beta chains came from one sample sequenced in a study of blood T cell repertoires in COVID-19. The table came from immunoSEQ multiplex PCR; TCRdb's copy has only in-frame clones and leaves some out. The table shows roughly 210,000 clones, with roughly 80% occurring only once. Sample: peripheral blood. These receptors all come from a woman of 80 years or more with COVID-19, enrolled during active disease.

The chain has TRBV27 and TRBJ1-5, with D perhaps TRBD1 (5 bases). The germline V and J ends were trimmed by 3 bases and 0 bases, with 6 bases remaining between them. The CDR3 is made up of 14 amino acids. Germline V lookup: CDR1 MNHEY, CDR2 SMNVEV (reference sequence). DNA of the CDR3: TGTGCCAGCAGTTTCGGGGGTAGCAATCAGCCCCAGCATTTT. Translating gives CASSFGGSNQPQHF.

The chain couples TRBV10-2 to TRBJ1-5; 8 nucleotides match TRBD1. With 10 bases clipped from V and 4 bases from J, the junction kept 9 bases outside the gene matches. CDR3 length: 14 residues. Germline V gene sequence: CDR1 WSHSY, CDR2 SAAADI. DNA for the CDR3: TGCGCCACGTCCCAGGGGGCTCGGAATCAGCCCCAGCATTTT. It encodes CATSQGARNQPQHF.

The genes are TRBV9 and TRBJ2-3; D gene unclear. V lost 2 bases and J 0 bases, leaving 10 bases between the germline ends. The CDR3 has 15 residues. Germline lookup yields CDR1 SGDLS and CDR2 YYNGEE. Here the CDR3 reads CASSVGRYSTDTQYF. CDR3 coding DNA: TGTGCCAGCAGCGTGGGCAGGTATAGCACAGATACGCAGTATTTT.

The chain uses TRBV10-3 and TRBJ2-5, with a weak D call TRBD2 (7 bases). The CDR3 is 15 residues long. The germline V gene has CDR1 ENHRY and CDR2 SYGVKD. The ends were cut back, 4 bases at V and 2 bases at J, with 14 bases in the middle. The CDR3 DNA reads TGTGCCATCAGTGTGGGGGGGGCTCGGCAAGAGACCCAGTACTTC. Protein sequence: CAISVGGARQETQYF.

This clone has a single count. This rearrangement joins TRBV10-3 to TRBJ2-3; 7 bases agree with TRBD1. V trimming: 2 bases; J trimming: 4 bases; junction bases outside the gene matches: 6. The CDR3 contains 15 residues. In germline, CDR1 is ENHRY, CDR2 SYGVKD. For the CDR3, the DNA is TGTGCCATCAGTGAGAGTAGGGGGCGATCAGATACGCAGTATTTT. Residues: CAISESRGRSDTQYF.

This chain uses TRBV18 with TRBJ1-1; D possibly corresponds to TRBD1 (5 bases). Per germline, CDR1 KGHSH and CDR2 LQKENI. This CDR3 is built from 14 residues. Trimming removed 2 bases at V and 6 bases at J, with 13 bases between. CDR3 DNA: TGTGCCAGCTCACCATTCAGGACAATCGCTGAAGCTTTCTTT. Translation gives CASSPFRTIAEAFF.

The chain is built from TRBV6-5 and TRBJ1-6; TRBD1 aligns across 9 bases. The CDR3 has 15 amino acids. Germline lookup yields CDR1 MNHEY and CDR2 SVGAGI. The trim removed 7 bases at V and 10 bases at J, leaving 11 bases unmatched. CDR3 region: CASTPGQGIGSPLHF. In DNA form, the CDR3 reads TGTGCCAGCACCCCGGGACAGGGAATTGGATCACCCCTCCACTTT.

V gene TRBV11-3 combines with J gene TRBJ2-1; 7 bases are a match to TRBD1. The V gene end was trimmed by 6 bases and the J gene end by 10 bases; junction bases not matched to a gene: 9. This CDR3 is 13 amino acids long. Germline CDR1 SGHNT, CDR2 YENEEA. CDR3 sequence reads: CASSTGVGNEQFF. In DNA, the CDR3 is TGTGCCAGCAGTACAGGGGTCGGGAACGAGCAGTTCTTC.